This TCR beta chain was captured by sequencing in a study of blood T cell repertoires in COVID-19. Study context: Sites in the United States, Italy and Spain provided acute and convalescent COVID-19 samples.

The ends were cut back, 5 bases at V and 0 bases at J, with 13 bases in the middle. The CDR3 loop spans 15 amino acids. Germline lookup yields CDR1 SGHTA and CDR2 FQGNSA. Libraries were prepared by immunoSEQ multiplex PCR; TCRdb keeps only in-frame clonotypes and omits some of them. The table records some 200,000 clones, about 82% of them present only once. This receptor was identified in a man in his sixties with COVID-19, enrolled during active disease. This chain joins TRBV7-2 and TRBJ1-1; D gene unclear. Sequencing was carried out using peripheral blood. The CDR3 is CASSPRRRLNTEAFF. The CDR3 DNA reads TGTGCCAGCAGCCCACGGAGACGGCTGAACACTGAAGCTTTCTTT.